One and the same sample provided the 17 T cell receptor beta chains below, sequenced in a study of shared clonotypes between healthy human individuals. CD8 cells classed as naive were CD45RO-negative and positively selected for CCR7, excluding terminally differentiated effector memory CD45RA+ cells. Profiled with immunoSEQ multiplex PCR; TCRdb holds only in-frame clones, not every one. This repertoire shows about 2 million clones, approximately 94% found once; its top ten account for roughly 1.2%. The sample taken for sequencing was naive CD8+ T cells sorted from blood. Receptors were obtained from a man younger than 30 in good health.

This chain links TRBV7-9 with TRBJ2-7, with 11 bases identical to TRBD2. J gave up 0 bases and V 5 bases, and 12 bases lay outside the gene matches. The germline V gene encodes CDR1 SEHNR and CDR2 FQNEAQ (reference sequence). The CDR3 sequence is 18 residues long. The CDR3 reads CASSEGLAGDRNSYEQYF. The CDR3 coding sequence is TGTGCCAGCAGCGAAGGACTAGCGGGCGATAGAAACTCCTACGAGCAGTACTTC.

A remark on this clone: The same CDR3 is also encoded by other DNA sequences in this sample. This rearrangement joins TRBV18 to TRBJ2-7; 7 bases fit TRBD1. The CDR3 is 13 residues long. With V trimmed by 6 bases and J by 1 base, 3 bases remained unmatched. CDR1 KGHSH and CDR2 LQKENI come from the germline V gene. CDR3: CASSGTESYEQYF. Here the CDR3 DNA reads TGTGCCAGCTCGGGGACAGAGTCCTACGAGCAGTACTTC.

As DNA, the CDR3 is TGCGCCAGCAGCCCCTTCCATAGACCCGAAAACATTCAGTACTTC. It is translated as CASSPFHRPENIQYF. The V and J genes are TRBV4-3 and TRBJ2-4, with no clear D. The V end lost 4 bases, the J end lost 5 bases, and 15 bases lay between the germline ends. This CDR3 contains 15 residues. Germline-derived CDR1 and CDR2 are LGHNA and YSLEER.

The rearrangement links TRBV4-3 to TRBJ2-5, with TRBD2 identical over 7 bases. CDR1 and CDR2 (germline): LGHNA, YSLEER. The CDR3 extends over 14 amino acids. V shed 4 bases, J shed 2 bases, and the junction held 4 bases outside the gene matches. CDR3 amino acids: CASSPGGGQETQYF. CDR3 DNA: TGCGCCAGCAGCCCCGGGGGAGGGCAAGAGACCCAGTACTTC.

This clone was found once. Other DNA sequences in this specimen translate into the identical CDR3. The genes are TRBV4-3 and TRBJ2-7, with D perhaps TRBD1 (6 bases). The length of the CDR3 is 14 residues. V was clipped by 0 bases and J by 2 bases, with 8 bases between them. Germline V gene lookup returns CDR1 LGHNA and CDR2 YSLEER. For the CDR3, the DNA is TGCGCCAGCAGCCAAGACAGGGGACCCTACGAGCAGTACTTC. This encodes CASSQDRGPYEQYF.

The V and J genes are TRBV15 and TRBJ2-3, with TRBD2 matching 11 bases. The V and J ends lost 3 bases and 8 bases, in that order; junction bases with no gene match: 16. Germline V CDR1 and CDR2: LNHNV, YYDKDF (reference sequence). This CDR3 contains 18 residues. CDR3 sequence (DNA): TGTGCCACCAGCAGGGGTCCCTACGAGGTAGCGGGAGGGGCTACGCAGTATTTT. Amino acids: CATSRGPYEVAGGATQYF.

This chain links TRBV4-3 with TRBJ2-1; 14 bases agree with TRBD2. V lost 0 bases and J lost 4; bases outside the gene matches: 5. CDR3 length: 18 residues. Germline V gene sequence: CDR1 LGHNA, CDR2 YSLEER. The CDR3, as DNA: TGCGCCAGCAGCCAAGATTGGACTAGCGGGAGGACTTACAATGAGCAGTTCTTC. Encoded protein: CASSQDWTSGRTYNEQFF.

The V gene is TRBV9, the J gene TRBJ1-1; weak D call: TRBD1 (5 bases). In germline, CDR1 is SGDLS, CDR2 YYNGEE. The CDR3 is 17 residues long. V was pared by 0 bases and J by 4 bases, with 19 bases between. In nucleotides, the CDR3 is TGTGCCAGCAGCGTAGCTGGGACGGGCACCTGGGGCACTGAAGCTTTCTTT. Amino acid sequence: CASSVAGTGTWGTEAFF.

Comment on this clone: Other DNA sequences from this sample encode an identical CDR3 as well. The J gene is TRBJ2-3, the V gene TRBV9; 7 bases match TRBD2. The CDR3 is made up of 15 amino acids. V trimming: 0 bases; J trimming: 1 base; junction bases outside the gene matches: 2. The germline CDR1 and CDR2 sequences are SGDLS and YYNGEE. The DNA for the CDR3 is TGTGCCAGCAGCGTAGTGGGGGGGGGCACAGATACGCAGTATTTT. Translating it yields CASSVVGGGTDTQYF.

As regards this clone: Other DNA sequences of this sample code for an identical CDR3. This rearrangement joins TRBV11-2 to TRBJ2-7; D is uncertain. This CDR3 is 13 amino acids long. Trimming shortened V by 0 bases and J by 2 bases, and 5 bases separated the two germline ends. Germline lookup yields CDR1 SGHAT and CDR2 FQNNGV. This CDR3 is CASSLDPTYEQYF. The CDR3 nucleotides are TGTGCCAGCAGCTTAGACCCTACCTACGAGCAGTACTTC.

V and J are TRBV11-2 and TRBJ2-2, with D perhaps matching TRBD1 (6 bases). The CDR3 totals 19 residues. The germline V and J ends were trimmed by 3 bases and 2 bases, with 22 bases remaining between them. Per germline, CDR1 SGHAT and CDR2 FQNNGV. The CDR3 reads CASSFRSTGATTNTGELFF. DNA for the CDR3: TGTGCCAGCAGCTTTAGATCGACAGGCGCGACGACCAACACCGGGGAGCTGTTTTTT.

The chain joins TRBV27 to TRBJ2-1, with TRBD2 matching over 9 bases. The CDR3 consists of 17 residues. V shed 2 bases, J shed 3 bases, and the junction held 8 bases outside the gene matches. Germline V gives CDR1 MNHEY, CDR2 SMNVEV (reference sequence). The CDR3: CASSLLAGPTFYNEQFF. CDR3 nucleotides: TGTGCCAGCAGTTTACTAGCGGGACCCACATTCTACAATGAGCAGTTCTTC.

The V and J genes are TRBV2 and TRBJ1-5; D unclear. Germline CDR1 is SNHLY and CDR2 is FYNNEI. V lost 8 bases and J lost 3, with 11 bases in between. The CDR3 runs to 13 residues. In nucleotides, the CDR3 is TGTGCCAGCCTTGGCTGGGACAATCAGCCCCAGCATTTT. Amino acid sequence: CASLGWDNQPQHF.

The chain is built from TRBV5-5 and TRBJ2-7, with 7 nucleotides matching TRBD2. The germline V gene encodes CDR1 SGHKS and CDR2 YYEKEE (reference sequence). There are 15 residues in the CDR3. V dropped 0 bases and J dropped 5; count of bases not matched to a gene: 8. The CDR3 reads CASSLAAGEGDEQYF. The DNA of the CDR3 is TGTGCCAGCAGCTTGGCAGCCGGGGAGGGCGACGAGCAGTACTTC.

The CDR3 DNA reads TGTGCCAGCAGCCCAGCCTACCCTAGCGGGGGGGGCACAGATACGCAGTATTTT. Residues: CASSPAYPSGGGTDTQYF. This sequence joins TRBV4-2 and TRBJ2-3, with TRBD2 identical over 12 bases. CDR1 and CDR2 from the germline V gene are LGHNA and YNFKEQ. The CDR3 is made up of 18 amino acids. V was clipped by 4 bases and J by 1 base; unmatched bases: 9.

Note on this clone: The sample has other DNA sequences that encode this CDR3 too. The chain's CDR3 is CASSFAGGGYGYTF. The CDR3 DNA reads as TGTGCCAGCAGTTTTGCAGGGGGAGGCTATGGCTACACCTTC. This rearrangement joins TRBV27 to TRBJ1-2; TRBD1 matches at 7 bases. The CDR3 sequence is 14 residues long. The V segment lost 3 bases and the J segment 4 bases; nucleotides outside the gene matches: 5. Looked up from germline, CDR1 is MNHEY and CDR2 is SMNVEV (reference sequence).

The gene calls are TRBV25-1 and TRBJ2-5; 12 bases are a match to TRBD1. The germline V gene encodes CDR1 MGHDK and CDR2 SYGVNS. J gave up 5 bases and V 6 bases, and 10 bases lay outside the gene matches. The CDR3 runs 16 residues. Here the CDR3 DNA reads TGTGCCAGCAGCGCGCTTGGGACAGGGGGCGCGGAGACCCAGTACTTC. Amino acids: CASSALGTGGAETQYF.